This T cell receptor (beta chain) is from a study of OX40 agonist ivuxolimab in advanced cancers. In terms of the full investigation: Ivuxolimab was an agonistic, fully human IgG2 monoclonal antibody directed against OX40 (CD134), a costimulatory receptor. Intravenous ivuxolimab was administered to patients every 2 weeks at six dose levels: 0.01, 0.1, 0.3, 1.5, 3 and 10 mg/kg. Of the 50 to 55 patients in dose escalation, approximately 20 had hepatocellular carcinoma, roughly 15 had melanoma, 9 had renal cell carcinoma and 9 had head and neck cancer. In the dose-escalation cohort, 70% to 90% of patients were male, and the mean age was roughly 60 years with a range of 23 to 79. Prior anti-PD-1, anti-PD-L1 or anti-CTLA-4 therapy was permitted, and checkpoint inhibitors had been received by around 40% of dose-escalation patients. Partial responses occurred in three dose-escalation patients: two with cutaneous melanoma and one with hepatocellular carcinoma. The purpose of peripheral TCRbeta sequencing was to test whether ivuxolimab changed TCR sequence diversity and led to clonal T-cell expansion. The paper covers the monotherapy dose-escalation part of the phase I ivuxolimab trial, which included N of about 50 patients. The full study reports these points: At doses from 0.1 to 3.0 mg/kg, clonal expansion was seen in both CD4+ and CD8+ blood T cells between baseline and week 6. After ivuxolimab, more expanded clones were found on average in CD8+ T cells than in CD4+ T cells. The antigen specificity of the clonally expanded peripheral T cells was not determined. In the 0.1-3.0 mg/kg groups, partial responders had among the lowest normalized peripheral clonal expansion, particularly in CD8+ T cells. Low levels of normalized T-cell clonal expansion were also seen in some patients who did not respond.

Reading the germline V gene gives CDR1 MNHEY and CDR2 SVGAGI. Relative to germline, V is missing 9 bases and J is missing 6 bases, with 5 bases of the junction outside any gene match. From the cysteine up to the phenylalanine, the CDR3 has a length of 13 residues. The only DNA kept is the CDR3, 39 bases in frame from the first base. For this clone: The target of this receptor is not known. Base qualities were left out, and no much larger clone turns up one base away.

Patients with autoimmune disease history or receiving systemic immunosuppression were excluded from the trial. In every dose cohort, peripheral blood was drawn for TCR sequencing at baseline, cycle 4 day 1, and cycle 7 day 1. The samples were taken from a phase I, first-in-human, multicenter, open-label dose-escalation trial of ivuxolimab. Adults with locally advanced or metastatic head and neck squamous cell, hepatocellular, melanoma or renal cell carcinoma were enrolled in the trial. Before TCR sequencing, CD4+ T cells and CD8+ T cells were sorted from peripheral blood as separate populations. Genomic DNA was isolated from the sorted cells so that the TCRbeta CDR3 region could be sequenced. The immunoSEQ Assay was used to sequence the TCRbeta CDR3 regions. TCRdb took over this immuneACCESS table, retaining in-frame rearrangements with V and J assigned. Such tables are incomplete; in checked studies, under half of the missing clones stem from an unresolved V gene, and the remainder is unexplained. The sample table shows 60,000 or so clones, and roughly 84% are seen once. The ten most abundant clones make up around 0.52% of the sample.

The sequence is built from TRBV6-5 and TRBJ2-7; TRBD2 fits 13 bases in the junction. The receptor was derived from an adult with an advanced solid tumor such as melanoma, head and neck, liver or kidney cancer. Sequences were derived from CD4+ or CD8+ T cells sorted from blood, sampled in a trial of the OX40 agonist ivuxolimab. This receptor has the CDR3 CASWTSGSREQYF. The nucleotide sequence reads as follows: TGTGCCAGTTGGACTAGCGGGAGTCGCGAGCAGTACTTC.